The clone carrying this T cell receptor (beta chain) appeared a few times. The antigen is undetermined. A much larger clone is a single base away; this may be a read error. Trimming cost V 3 bases and J 2 bases, with 11 bases left between them. The V gene's germline CDR1 is DFQATT and CDR2 SNEGSKA (reference sequence). The CDR3 consists of 13 residues. The data were taken from a study of T cells in Graves' hyperthyroidism and ophthalmopathy. Among ophthalmopathy patients, the Clinical Activity Score reached at least 3, the NOSPECS grade reached at least 4, and duration remained under 3 months. Clinical symptoms, serum thyroxine and TRAb, thyroid ultrasound and orbital computed tomography together formed the diagnostic basis. The authors took PBMCs from roughly 9.7 ml fresh peripheral blood. Study-wide results and limits: Blood also contained most expanded thyroid clonotypes above 0.001.

Amplification of TCR beta CDR3 regions used RNA as the template. First-round RT-PCR targeting the TCR CDR3 was performed with the HTBI primer set. TCRdb recomputed calls from the multiplex PCR reads with MiXCR, one row per CDR3 protein. The sample carries roughly 240,000 distinct CDR3 sequences, 16% recorded once. The sequencing sample was made of blood. The receptor's source is a woman aged 18-29 years with Graves' ophthalmopathy. The chain has TRBV20-1 and TRBJ2-7, with D maybe TRBD2 (5 bases). CDR3 region: CSASGGPPYEQYF. CDR3 DNA: TGCAGTGCTAGTGGCGGGCCCCCCTACGAGCAGTACTTC.